These T cell receptor beta chains were read from a single sample in a study of response to subunit inactivated influenza vaccine. Each CDR3 protein gets one entry after TCRdb re-called the RT-PCR reads with MiXCR. The sample contains around 520,000 distinct CDR3 sequences, over 9.5% of which appear only once. Sequences were derived from PBMCs from blood, sampled on the day of vaccination. Source of these receptors: a man aged 50 or older who received an inactivated influenza vaccine. Each CDR3 is given with its conserved first and last residue. Fields, in order: J gene, V gene, D gene, clone size, CDR3 DNA, CDR3 protein. The D gene is left open where the match is weak. Expanded clones are given a class, and other clones once, few, many or no size at all.

j_call: TRBJ1-1; v_call: TRBV5-1; d_call: TRBD1; clone_size: .; cdr3_nt: TGCGCCAGCAGCTCCCACAGGGGAACGAACACTGAAGCTTTCTTT; cdr3_aa: CASSSHRGTNTEAFF
j_call: TRBJ2-1; v_call: TRBV28; d_call: .; clone_size: few; cdr3_nt: TGTGCCACCGACGACAGGTACAATGAGCAGTTCTTC; cdr3_aa: CATDDRYNEQFF
j_call: TRBJ2-3; v_call: TRBV7-2; d_call: .; clone_size: many; cdr3_nt: TGTGCCAGCAGCTTCGCCGGATCCGCAGATACGCAGTATTTT; cdr3_aa: CASSFAGSADTQYF
j_call: TRBJ2-7; v_call: TRBV7-2; d_call: TRBD2; clone_size: few; cdr3_nt: TGTGCCAGCAGCTCTGGGGGGACTAGATCCGAGCAGTACTTC; cdr3_aa: CASSSGGTRSEQYF
j_call: TRBJ2-2; v_call: TRBV29-1; d_call: TRBD2; clone_size: .; cdr3_nt: TGCAGCGTTGTAGCGGGGGGACGGGAGCTGTTTTTT; cdr3_aa: CSVVAGGRELFF
j_call: TRBJ2-1; v_call: TRBV23-1; d_call: .; clone_size: .; cdr3_nt: TGCGCCAGCATACCCCGGGAAGATGAGCAGTTCTTC; cdr3_aa: CASIPREDEQFF
j_call: TRBJ2-7; v_call: TRBV5-1; d_call: .; clone_size: many; cdr3_nt: TGCGCCAGCAGCTTGGCCAACCCAGGAGACGAGCAGTACTTC; cdr3_aa: CASSLANPGDEQYF
j_call: TRBJ2-7; v_call: TRBV5-1; d_call: .; clone_size: many; cdr3_nt: TGCGCCAGCAGCTTATCGCCGGGGCAGAACTACGAGCAGTACTTC; cdr3_aa: CASSLSPGQNYEQYF
j_call: TRBJ2-5; v_call: TRBV7-7; d_call: .; clone_size: .; cdr3_nt: TGTGCTAGCAGCTTAGCCCAGACTAATGAGGAGACCCAGTACTTC; cdr3_aa: CASSLAQTNEETQYF
j_call: TRBJ1-1; v_call: TRBV6-2/TRBV6-3; d_call: TRBD1; clone_size: many; cdr3_nt: TGTGCCAGCAGTTCCGATTGGACAGGACCCATGAACACTGAAGCTTTCTTT; cdr3_aa: CASSSDWTGPMNTEAFF
j_call: TRBJ2-2; v_call: TRBV7-3; d_call: .; clone_size: .; cdr3_nt: TGTGCCAGCAGCTCCCGCCCCGCTGGGAACACCGGGGAGCTGTTTTTT; cdr3_aa: CASSSRPAGNTGELFF
j_call: TRBJ1-5; v_call: TRBV20-1; d_call: .; clone_size: .; cdr3_nt: TGCAGTGCTAGAGGACCCGGGGGGGGCAATCAGCCCCAGCATTTT; cdr3_aa: CSARGPGGGNQPQHF
j_call: TRBJ2-1; v_call: TRBV18; d_call: .; clone_size: .; cdr3_nt: TGTGCCAGCTCACCTAAGGGCGGGGAAGGGGCCTACAATGAGCAGTTCTTC; cdr3_aa: CASSPKGGEGAYNEQFF
j_call: TRBJ2-3; v_call: TRBV20-1; d_call: TRBD1; clone_size: many; cdr3_nt: TGCAGTGCGAGTGGGACAGCTAGCACAGATACGCAGTATTTT; cdr3_aa: CSASGTASTDTQYF
j_call: TRBJ2-6; v_call: TRBV12-3/TRBV12-4; d_call: TRBD2; clone_size: .; cdr3_nt: TGTGCCAGCAGCGCGGGGGGCTCTGGGGCCAACGTCCTGACTTTC; cdr3_aa: CASSAGGSGANVLTF
j_call: TRBJ2-2; v_call: TRBV7-2; d_call: TRBD1; clone_size: few; cdr3_nt: TGTGCCAGCAGCTTTCGGTCCGGACAGGGAGTAGCCGGGGAGCTGTTTTTT; cdr3_aa: CASSFRSGQGVAGELFF
j_call: TRBJ2-7; v_call: TRBV5-1; d_call: .; clone_size: few; cdr3_nt: TGCGCCAGCAGCCCCGGACAGAAAGGAGGCGAGCAGTACTTC; cdr3_aa: CASSPGQKGGEQYF
j_call: TRBJ1-1; v_call: TRBV5-5; d_call: .; clone_size: .; cdr3_nt: TGTGCCAGCAGCTTGGAAAACAGGGCCATAGAGGGTGAAGCTTTCTTT; cdr3_aa: CASSLENRAIEGEAFF
j_call: TRBJ2-7; v_call: TRBV27; d_call: TRBD2; clone_size: many; cdr3_nt: TGTGCCAGCCGGCGGGGGTTCTACGAGCAGTACTTC; cdr3_aa: CASRRGFYEQYF
j_call: TRBJ2-5; v_call: TRBV7-6; d_call: TRBD2; clone_size: few; cdr3_nt: TGTGCCAGCAGCCCAACTAGCGGGGGGGCCAAGACCCAGTACTTC; cdr3_aa: CASSPTSGGAKTQYF
j_call: TRBJ2-1; v_call: TRBV28; d_call: .; clone_size: .; cdr3_nt: TGTGCCAGCAAAGGCGGGGGCGCTTACAATGAGCAGTTCTTC; cdr3_aa: CASKGGGAYNEQFF
j_call: TRBJ2-7; v_call: TRBV14; d_call: TRBD1; clone_size: .; cdr3_nt: TGTGCCAGCAGCCAATACCAGGGGGCTGGCGAGCAGTACTTC; cdr3_aa: CASSQYQGAGEQYF
j_call: TRBJ2-7; v_call: TRBV5-1; d_call: .; clone_size: .; cdr3_nt: TGCGCCAGCAGCTTGGATTTCGGAAGGGAGCAGTACTTC; cdr3_aa: CASSLDFGREQYF
j_call: TRBJ2-1; v_call: TRBV12-3/TRBV12-4; d_call: .; clone_size: .; cdr3_nt: TGTGCCACCGAGGCCACGACCTACAATGAGCAGTTCTTC; cdr3_aa: CATEATTYNEQFF
j_call: TRBJ2-7; v_call: TRBV5-1; d_call: .; clone_size: few; cdr3_nt: TGCGCCAGCAGCTCTCAGGTATCCTACGAGCAGTACTTC; cdr3_aa: CASSSQVSYEQYF
j_call: TRBJ1-2; v_call: TRBV12-3/TRBV12-4; d_call: TRBD1; clone_size: .; cdr3_nt: TGTGCCAGCAGTTTAGAAGGGGGCGTACGCTACACCTTC; cdr3_aa: CASSLEGGVRYTF
j_call: TRBJ2-7; v_call: TRBV4-3; d_call: .; clone_size: .; cdr3_nt: TGCGCCAGCAGCCAAGATTGGTCTCGGGAGATACCTTACGAGCAGTACTTC; cdr3_aa: CASSQDWSREIPYEQYF
j_call: TRBJ2-7; v_call: TRBV6-1; d_call: .; clone_size: .; cdr3_nt: TGTGCCAGCAGTGAAAGGGCAGCCTACGAGCAGTACTTC; cdr3_aa: CASSERAAYEQYF
j_call: TRBJ2-7; v_call: TRBV4-1; d_call: .; clone_size: .; cdr3_nt: TGCGCCAGCAGCCTCAGGGTGGGTGGTGGACTATACGAGCAGTACTTC; cdr3_aa: CASSLRVGGGLYEQYF
j_call: TRBJ2-1; v_call: TRBV3-1; d_call: TRBD2; clone_size: many; cdr3_nt: TGTGCCAGCAGCCACAGTTCTAGCGGGAGTAGAAATGAGCAGTTCTTC; cdr3_aa: CASSHSSSGSRNEQFF
j_call: TRBJ2-7; v_call: TRBV12-3/TRBV12-4; d_call: .; clone_size: .; cdr3_nt: TGTGCCAGCAGTTTGGCAGGCCGAGGGGAGCAGTACTTC; cdr3_aa: CASSLAGRGEQYF
j_call: TRBJ2-2; v_call: TRBV4-3; d_call: TRBD1; clone_size: .; cdr3_nt: TGCGCCAGCAGCCGGACAGGGGTAACCGGGGAGCTGTTTTTT; cdr3_aa: CASSRTGVTGELFF
j_call: TRBJ2-3; v_call: TRBV20-1; d_call: TRBD2; clone_size: .; cdr3_nt: TGCAGTGCTTTACTAGCGGGGGTGGATACGCAGTATTTT; cdr3_aa: CSALLAGVDTQYF
j_call: TRBJ1-2; v_call: TRBV30; d_call: TRBD1; clone_size: .; cdr3_nt: TGTGCCTCGAAGATCCCAGGGGGCGAGGGGGGCTACACCTTC; cdr3_aa: CASKIPGGEGGYTF
j_call: TRBJ2-7; v_call: TRBV7-8; d_call: TRBD1; clone_size: few; cdr3_nt: TGTGCCAGCAGCCCCACACAGGGGAGCTCCTACGAGCAGTACTTC; cdr3_aa: CASSPTQGSSYEQYF
j_call: TRBJ2-5; v_call: TRBV5-1; d_call: .; clone_size: few; cdr3_nt: TGCGCCAGCAGCAGAGACGACCCAGTTAAAGTTGGGACCCAGTACTTC; cdr3_aa: CASSRDDPVKVGTQYF
j_call: TRBJ2-7; v_call: TRBV6-1; d_call: TRBD2; clone_size: .; cdr3_nt: TGTGCCCGCGGGACTAGCGGGAGTTCGTGGCTAAGCTTCGGGCAGTACTTC; cdr3_aa: CARGTSGSSWLSFGQYF
j_call: TRBJ2-6; v_call: TRBV29-1; d_call: .; clone_size: .; cdr3_nt: TGCAGCGTTGTATTTCCTGCCTCTGGGGCCAACGTCCTGACTTTC; cdr3_aa: CSVVFPASGANVLTF
j_call: TRBJ1-1; v_call: TRBV4-3; d_call: TRBD1; clone_size: few; cdr3_nt: TGCGCCAGCAGCCAAGATGTTCGACAGGGTCACGGGAGGGAAGCTTTCTTT; cdr3_aa: CASSQDVRQGHGREAFF
j_call: TRBJ2-7; v_call: TRBV14; d_call: TRBD1; clone_size: .; cdr3_nt: TGTGCCAGCAGCCAAGGGCCAGGGACAGGGCTGTACGAGCAGTACTTC; cdr3_aa: CASSQGPGTGLYEQYF
j_call: TRBJ2-5; v_call: TRBV18; d_call: .; clone_size: once; cdr3_nt: TGTGCCAGCTCACCAAACAGCCAAGAGACCCAGTACTTC; cdr3_aa: CASSPNSQETQYF
j_call: TRBJ1-5; v_call: TRBV2; d_call: .; clone_size: few; cdr3_nt: TGTGCCAGCAGTGAAGCTCGGCAGGGCGGACAGCCCCAGCATTTT; cdr3_aa: CASSEARQGGQPQHF
j_call: TRBJ2-3; v_call: TRBV20-1; d_call: TRBD2; clone_size: many; cdr3_nt: TGCAGTCAGGACGAGAGGGCTAGCGGGAGCCCAGATACGCAGTATTTT; cdr3_aa: CSQDERASGSPDTQYF
j_call: TRBJ1-1; v_call: TRBV20-1; d_call: .; clone_size: few; cdr3_nt: TGCAGTGGCCCGTTCAGGGTCGCTGAAGCTTTCTTT; cdr3_aa: CSGPFRVAEAFF
j_call: TRBJ2-2; v_call: TRBV2; d_call: TRBD2; clone_size: few; cdr3_nt: TGTGCCAGCCAAGAAGCGGGAGTGTTCGGGGAGCTGTTTTTT; cdr3_aa: CASQEAGVFGELFF
j_call: TRBJ2-7; v_call: TRBV6-1; d_call: .; clone_size: many; cdr3_nt: TGTGCCAGCAGTGTAAGTTCCTCCTACGAGCAGTACTTC; cdr3_aa: CASSVSSSYEQYF
j_call: TRBJ1-1; v_call: TRBV12-3/TRBV12-4; d_call: .; clone_size: many; cdr3_nt: TGTGCCAGCGGGAGAGGAGGGGCGGTTTTTAACACTGAAGCTTTCTTT; cdr3_aa: CASGRGGAVFNTEAFF
j_call: TRBJ1-1; v_call: TRBV4-1; d_call: .; clone_size: .; cdr3_nt: TGCGCCAGCAGCCGAGACCCGACAGGTCCCTTTATTGAAGCTTTCTTT; cdr3_aa: CASSRDPTGPFIEAFF
j_call: TRBJ2-7; v_call: TRBV7-2; d_call: .; clone_size: .; cdr3_nt: TGTGCCAGCAGCTCCGCCGGGCCGCGGTACGAGCAGTACTTC; cdr3_aa: CASSSAGPRYEQYF
j_call: TRBJ2-7; v_call: TRBV20-1; d_call: TRBD1; clone_size: .; cdr3_nt: TGCAGTGCTAAATCGGACAGGGGTGGCGAGCAGTACTTC; cdr3_aa: CSAKSDRGGEQYF
j_call: TRBJ2-7; v_call: TRBV30; d_call: .; clone_size: .; cdr3_nt: TGTGCCTGGAGTGACGGGGACCTGGCTCACTACGAGCAGTACTTC; cdr3_aa: CAWSDGDLAHYEQYF
j_call: TRBJ1-1; v_call: TRBV7-2; d_call: .; clone_size: .; cdr3_nt: TGTGCCAGCAGCTTAGCGCTCGCGGGAACTGAAGCTTTCTTT; cdr3_aa: CASSLALAGTEAFF
j_call: TRBJ2-2; v_call: TRBV6-1; d_call: .; clone_size: .; cdr3_nt: TGTGCCAGCAGCGCGATTAGGGGTGCCGGGGAGCTGTTTTTT; cdr3_aa: CASSAIRGAGELFF
j_call: TRBJ1-1; v_call: TRBV6-2/TRBV6-3; d_call: .; clone_size: few; cdr3_nt: TGTGCCAGCAGTACCTTATTACGGCGGGGCAACACTGAAGCTTTCTTT; cdr3_aa: CASSTLLRRGNTEAFF
j_call: TRBJ2-5; v_call: TRBV20-1; d_call: .; clone_size: .; cdr3_nt: TGCAGTGCCGCAGGGAGGACAATAGAGACCCAGTACTTC; cdr3_aa: CSAAGRTIETQYF
j_call: TRBJ2-7; v_call: TRBV2; d_call: .; clone_size: once; cdr3_nt: TGTGCCAGCAGGACGGACAGACCCTACGAGCAGTACTTC; cdr3_aa: CASRTDRPYEQYF
j_call: TRBJ2-1; v_call: TRBV5-1; d_call: .; clone_size: .; cdr3_nt: TGCGCCAGCAGCTTGGGGACAGATTTCTCCTACAATGAGCAGTTCTTC; cdr3_aa: CASSLGTDFSYNEQFF
j_call: TRBJ1-5; v_call: TRBV7-9; d_call: .; clone_size: .; cdr3_nt: TGTGCCAGCAGCTTAGCAGGGGTTTACAATCAGCCCCAGCATTTT; cdr3_aa: CASSLAGVYNQPQHF